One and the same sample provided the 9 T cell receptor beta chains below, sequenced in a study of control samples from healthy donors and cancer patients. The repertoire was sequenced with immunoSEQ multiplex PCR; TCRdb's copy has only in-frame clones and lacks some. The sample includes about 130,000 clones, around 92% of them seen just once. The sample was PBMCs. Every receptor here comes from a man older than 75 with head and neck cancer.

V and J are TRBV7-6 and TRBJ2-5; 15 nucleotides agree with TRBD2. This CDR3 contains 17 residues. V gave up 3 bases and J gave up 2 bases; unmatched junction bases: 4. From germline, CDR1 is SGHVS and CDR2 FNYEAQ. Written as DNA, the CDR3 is TGTGCCAGCAGCTTGGGACTAGCGGGGGGACCTCAAGAGACCCAGTACTTC. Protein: CASSLGLAGGPQETQYF.

The CDR3 DNA is TGTGCCAGCAGTCCTAGACTGAGCTCCTACGAGCAGTACTTC. Protein: CASSPRLSSYEQYF. The chain carries TRBV27 and TRBJ2-7; D call uncertain. Deletions cut 5 bases from V and 0 bases from J, with 11 bases between. CDR1 is MNHEY and CDR2 is SMNVEV in the germline V gene (reference sequence). This CDR3 region has 14 residues.

This CDR3 reads CASSEWGSQPQHF. The CDR3 DNA is TGTGCCAGTAGTGAGTGGGGGAGCCAGCCCCAGCATTTT. The rearrangement joins TRBV19 to TRBJ1-5; D is perhaps TRBD1 (5 bases). Germline V gene data show CDR1 as LNHDA and CDR2 as SQIVND (reference sequence). V lost 5 bases to trimming and J lost 7 bases, with 12 bases between them. The CDR3 runs to 13 residues. Looking up the rest from reference TRBV19 and TRBJ1-5 gives the full variable domain: DGGITQSPKYLFRKEGQNVTLSCEQNLNHDAMYWYRQDPGQGLRLIYYSQIVNDFQKGDIAEGYSVSREKKESFPLTVTSAQKNPTAFYLCASSEWGSQPQHFGDGTRLSIL.

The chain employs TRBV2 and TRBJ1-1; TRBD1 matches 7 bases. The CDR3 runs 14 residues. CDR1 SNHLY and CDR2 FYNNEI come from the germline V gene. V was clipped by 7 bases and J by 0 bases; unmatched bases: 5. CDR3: CASNPDRMNTEAFF. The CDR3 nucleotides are TGTGCCAGCAATCCGGACAGGATGAACACTGAAGCTTTCTTT.

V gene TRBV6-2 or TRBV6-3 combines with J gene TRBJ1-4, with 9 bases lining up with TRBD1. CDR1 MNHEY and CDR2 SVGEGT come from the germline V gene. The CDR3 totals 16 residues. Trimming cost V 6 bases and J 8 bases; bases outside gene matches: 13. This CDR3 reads CASSPGRGTGNEKLFF. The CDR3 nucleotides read TGTGCCAGCAGCCCTGGGCGGGGGACAGGGAACGAAAAACTGTTTTTT.

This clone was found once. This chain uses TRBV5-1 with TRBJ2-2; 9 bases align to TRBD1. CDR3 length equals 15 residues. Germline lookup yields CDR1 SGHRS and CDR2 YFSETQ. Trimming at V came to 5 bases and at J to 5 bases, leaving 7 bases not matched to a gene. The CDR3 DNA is TGCGCCAGCAGGGAAACAGGGGGCAAAACCGGGGAGCTGTTTTTT. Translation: CASRETGGKTGELFF.

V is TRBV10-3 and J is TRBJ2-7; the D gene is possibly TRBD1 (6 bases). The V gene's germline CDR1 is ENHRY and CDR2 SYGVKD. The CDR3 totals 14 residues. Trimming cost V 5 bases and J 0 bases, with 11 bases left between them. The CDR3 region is CAISKQGNSYEQYF. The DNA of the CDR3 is TGTGCCATCAGTAAACAGGGCAACTCCTACGAGCAGTACTTC.

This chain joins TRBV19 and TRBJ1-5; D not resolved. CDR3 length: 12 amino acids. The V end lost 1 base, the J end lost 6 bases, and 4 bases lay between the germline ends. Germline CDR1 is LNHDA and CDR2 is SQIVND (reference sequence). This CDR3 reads CASSIGSQPQHF. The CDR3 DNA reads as TGTGCCAGTAGTATAGGGTCTCAGCCCCAGCATTTT.

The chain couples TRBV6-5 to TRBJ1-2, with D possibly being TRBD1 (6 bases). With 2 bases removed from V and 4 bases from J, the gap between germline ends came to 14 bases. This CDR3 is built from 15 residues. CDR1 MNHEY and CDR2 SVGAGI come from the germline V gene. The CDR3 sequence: CASSYVRTAFYGYTF. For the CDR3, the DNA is TGTGCCAGCAGTTACGTCCGGACAGCCTTCTATGGCTACACCTTC.